This T cell receptor (beta chain) was obtained from a study of sequential checkpoint blockade in melanoma. As for the study in general: Both treatment sequences were followed by maintenance nivolumab.

Only in-frame clones appear in the TCRdb table, and some are missing; sequencing was by immunoSEQ multiplex PCR. Of 30,000 to 40,000 clones in the sample, roughly 89% were seen once. Treatment defined: randomized to nivolumab then ipilimumab (arm A) or the reverse (arm B). No patient had prior DNA-damaging chemotherapy. CDR3 length: 14 residues. V lost 2 bases and J 5 bases, leaving 12 bases between the germline ends. The germline V gene encodes CDR1 LGHNT and CDR2 FRNRAP. The receptor was isolated from a human donor with melanoma. The input for sequencing was CD8+ T cells sorted from blood (inferred from file names), taken from a patient given nivolumab and ipilimumab in sequence. The genes are TRBV12-5 and TRBJ2-5; D gene uncertain. CDR3 nucleotide sequence: TGTGCTAGTGGTTTGTTCCCCCTATCGGAGACCCAGTACTTC. Translating gives CASGLFPLSETQYF.